The subject of this entry is one T cell receptor beta chain. What it recognizes is unknown. The CDR3 covers 16 residues. Germline V gene sequence: CDR1 MNHEY, CDR2 SVGAGI. With 2 bases removed from V and 8 bases from J, the gap between germline ends came to 18 bases. The sample is drawn from a study of PD-L1 blockade in urothelial cancer. The wider study: T cell content in blood samples showed a median of approximately 140,000. Study-level results: Durable benefit was linked to greater 3-week expansion of tumor-associated blood clones.

The protocol was immunoSEQ multiplex PCR, while the TCRdb copy is restricted to in-frame clones and leaves out a portion. The sample has roughly 87,000 clones, around 90% seen once; the top ten hold 4.5% to 7%. The chain employs TRBV6-5 and TRBJ1-4; D uncertain. The receptor was derived from a woman aged 70-85 years with urothelial cancer. The sequences come from PBMCs, collected around atezolizumab (anti-PD-L1) treatment. CDR3 amino acids: CASSYVVRGLREKLFF. Here the CDR3 DNA reads TGTGCCAGCAGTTACGTAGTCAGAGGACTCCGAGAAAAACTGTTTTTT.